These 29 T cell receptor beta chains originate from one sample sequenced in a study of regulatory T cells in long-lasting Graves disease (dated by TCRdb to the early 2020s). The time point label on this specimen signifies: persistent/refractory GD, antithyroid drugs over 5 years with positive TRAb. For both TCR sequencing and RNA sequencing, RNA was extracted from PBMCs using TRIzol. The method behind the library was multiplex PCR. This sample was sequenced with an Illumina HiSeq 4000. iRepertoire HTBI primers and Arm-PCR amplification of CDR3 regions were used to construct TCR beta libraries. TCRdb handled the public reads itself, with Q25 trimming in fastp and clone calling in MiXCR, and kept productive beta chains. Every entry covers one CDR3 protein and lists the most common genes and DNA from its rows. Present in this sample are 700,000 or so distinct CDR3 sequences, around 30% of which were seen just once. The ten largest clones capture under 50% of the sample.

Sequenced here: peripheral blood mononuclear cells (PBMCs), sampled when the disease was refractory, from a patient treated with antithyroid drugs. These TCRs come from a female donor with Graves disease.

This chain uses TRBV19 with TRBJ2-5; D uncertain. Germline CDR1 LNHDA, CDR2 SQIVND (reference sequence). The CDR3 is 15 amino acids. V was cut by 3 bases and J by 3 bases, with 14 bases left in between. The CDR3: CASSIPGSRKETQYF. Written as DNA, the CDR3 is TGTGCCAGTAGTATCCCAGGCAGCCGGAAAGAGACCCAGTACTTC.

This clonotype was recorded a few times. The V gene is TRBV5-1, the J gene TRBJ1-2; D is undetermined. This CDR3 is built from 12 residues. The V gene lost 4 bases and the J gene lost 6 bases, with 10 bases spanning the gap. Germline assignment: CDR1 SGHRS and CDR2 YFSETQ. The CDR3 is CASSRTDHGYTF. CDR3 sequence (DNA): TGCGCCAGCAGCCGTACAGACCATGGCTACACCTTC.

The chain couples TRBV28 to TRBJ1-6; no clear D. Germline CDR1 and CDR2: MDHEN and SYDVKM. The CDR3 has 14 residues. V gave up 2 bases and J gave up 6 bases, with 8 bases separating them. This CDR3 is CASSLRESNSPLHF. DNA of the CDR3: TGTGCCAGCAGTTTACGTGAAAGTAATTCACCCCTCCACTTT.

This clonotype was seen only a few times. The chain carries TRBV20-1 and TRBJ2-2, with a possible D match to TRBD1 (5 bases). There are 14 residues in the CDR3. The V end lost 3 bases, the J end lost 3 bases, and 11 bases lay between the germline ends. Per germline, CDR1 DFQATT and CDR2 SNEGSKA (reference sequence). The CDR3 region is CSASDLGDTGELFF. Here the CDR3 DNA reads TGCAGTGCTAGTGACCTAGGGGACACCGGGGAGCTGTTTTTT.

The V gene is TRBV28, the J gene TRBJ1-2; D unresolved. The CDR3 sequence is 12 residues long. Trimming removed 7 bases from V and 6 bases from J, with 12 bases in between. CDR1 is MDHEN and CDR2 is SYDVKM in the germline V gene. CDR3 nucleotides: TGTGCCAGCACCAGCGCGGAGCATGGCTACACCTTC. It specifies CASTSAEHGYTF.

In its sample, this clonotype was seen a few times. The genes are TRBV11-2 and TRBJ1-3; D not certain. The V and J ends lost 4 bases and 4 bases respectively, with 11 bases between them. Germline V gene lookup returns CDR1 SGHAT and CDR2 FQNNGV. This CDR3 spans 14 amino acids. CDR3 amino acids: CASSWWEAGNTIYF. CDR3 bases: TGTGCCAGCAGCTGGTGGGAGGCCGGAAACACCATATATTTT.

The V call is TRBV6-1, the J call TRBJ2-7, with D possibly being TRBD1 (5 bases). Per the germline V gene, CDR1 is MNHNS and CDR2 is SASEGT. Between the trimmed V and J ends, which lost 3 bases and 5 bases, there was a span of 14 bases. This CDR3 is 14 amino acids long. The CDR3 bases are TGTGCCAGCAGTGATTGGACACTCCGAAACGAGCAGTACTTC. Encoded protein: CASSDWTLRNEQYF.

The chain couples TRBV19 to TRBJ2-5; TRBD1 aligns across 7 bases. V trimming: 5 bases; J trimming: 3 bases; junction bases outside the gene matches: 9. The germline CDR1 and CDR2 sequences are LNHDA and SQIVND (reference sequence). The CDR3 contains 15 residues. CDR3 region: CASSPGTDPEETQYF. CDR3 bases: TGTGCCAGTAGTCCGGGGACAGACCCGGAAGAGACCCAGTACTTC.

The chain carries TRBV11-1 and TRBJ1-2, with D perhaps TRBD1 (6 bases). The CDR3 is 15 residues long. Germline V gene lookup returns CDR1 SGHAT and CDR2 FQDESV (reference sequence). The V end was cut by 6 bases, the J end by 4 bases, with 18 bases between. The CDR3: CASSFRRDNRYGYTF. The CDR3 region has the DNA TGTGCCAGCAGTTTCAGGCGGGACAATCGCTATGGCTACACCTTC. The full variable domain, its missing parts supplied by reference TRBV11-1 and TRBJ1-2, is EAEVAQSPRYKITEKSQAVAFWCDPISGHATLYWYRQILGQGPELLVQFQDESVVDDSQLPKDRFSAERLKGVDSTLKIQPAELGDSAMYLCASSFRRDNRYGYTFGSGTRLTVV.

Worth noting for this clonotype: The junction departs from the called germline gene at one end, perhaps through a read error. The CDR3 DNA sequence: TGTGCCAGCGGCGTAGCTCGGGGGAGACACCAAGAGACCCAGTACTTC. This encodes CASGVARGRHQETQYF. The chain uses TRBV9 and TRBJ2-5; TRBD2 might be the D (6 bases). Germline values: CDR1 SGDLS, CDR2 YYNGEE. The CDR3 covers 16 residues.

This clonotype showed up many times. The chain is built from TRBV9 and TRBJ2-2; D gene ambiguous. The CDR3 length is 16 residues. Trimming removed 0 bases from V and 4 bases from J, with 13 bases in between. Germline V gene sequence: CDR1 SGDLS, CDR2 YYNGEE. The CDR3 DNA sequence: TGTGCCAGCAGCGTAGGACTGACACGGGCCACCGGGGAGCTGTTTTTT. It specifies CASSVGLTRATGELFF.

The chain recombines TRBV5-4 with TRBJ2-5; the D call may be TRBD1 or TRBD2 (6 bases each). V lost 6 bases, J lost 3 bases, and 30 bases lay in between. The CDR3 runs 19 residues. Germline CDR1 SGHNT, CDR2 YYREEE (reference sequence). The CDR3 sequence is CASTRGQGYGWATEETQYF. In DNA, the CDR3 is TGTGCCAGCACCCGGGGGCAGGGGTACGGATGGGCCACCGAAGAGACCCAGTACTTC.

This clonotype was counted a few times. The V and J genes are TRBV20-1 and TRBJ1-2, with 7 positions matching TRBD1. The germline V gene has CDR1 DFQATT and CDR2 SNEGSKA (reference sequence). Trimming removed 1 base from V and 2 bases from J; junction bases left unmatched: 10. CDR3 size: 16 residues. CDR3 sequence reads: CSARGGTEDPNYGYTF. The DNA of the CDR3 is TGCAGTGCTAGAGGGGGGACAGAGGATCCCAACTATGGCTACACCTTC.

This clonotype was counted at least ten times. The chain employs TRBV6-1 and TRBJ1-3; 9 bases align to TRBD1. This CDR3 spans 17 amino acids. J was trimmed by 4 bases and V by 3 bases; bases with no gene match: 10. CDR1 is MNHNS and CDR2 is SASEGT in the germline V gene. In DNA, the CDR3 is TGTGCCAGCAGTGACTATCCTCCGGGACAGGGAGGAAACACCATATATTTT. Translation gives CASSDYPPGQGGNTIYF.

V is TRBV27 and J is TRBJ2-7; tentatively, D is TRBD1 (6 bases). This CDR3 spans 13 amino acids. Germline CDR1 is MNHEY and CDR2 is SMNVEV (reference sequence). Trimming took off 7 bases at V and 3 bases at J, with 13 bases between the two ends. CDR3: CASKTGPNYEQYF. In DNA form, the CDR3 reads TGTGCCAGCAAAACAGGGCCCAACTACGAGCAGTACTTC.

The table lists this clonotype with a few counts. The genes are TRBV29-1 and TRBJ2-7, with a tentative D call TRBD1 (5 bases). V was cut by 0 bases and J by 0 bases, with 12 bases left in between. This CDR3 is built from 15 residues. Germline V CDR1 and CDR2: SQVTM, ANQGSEA. This CDR3 is CSVEDSGGASYEQYF. The CDR3 bases are TGCAGCGTTGAAGACTCCGGTGGGGCCTCCTACGAGCAGTACTTC.

This clonotype was recorded at least ten times. The chain carries TRBV20-1 and TRBJ2-5; tentative D call: TRBD1 (5 bases). V shed 5 bases and J shed 4 bases, with 11 bases lying between them. The germline CDR1 and CDR2 sequences are DFQATT and SNEGSKA (reference sequence). This CDR3 spans 12 amino acids. The CDR3 nucleotides are TGCAGTGCTGGGGCATCGAGAGAGACCCAGTACTTC. Protein sequence: CSAGASRETQYF.

The chain recombines TRBV6-5 with TRBJ2-7; 7 bases fit TRBD1. The germline gives CDR1 MNHEY, CDR2 SVGAGI. V shed 2 bases and J 3 bases; nucleotides not matched to a gene: 7. CDR3 size: 15 residues. CDR3 region: CASSYNPGQFYEQYF. CDR3 nucleotides: TGTGCCAGCAGTTACAACCCGGGACAGTTCTACGAGCAGTACTTC.

The sample holds a few counts of this clonotype. The chain has TRBV3-1 and TRBJ1-6, with TRBD1 identical over 7 bases. Trimming took 4 bases from V and 9 from J; bases not matched to a gene: 3. CDR3 length: 13 residues. The V gene's germline CDR1 is LGHDT and CDR2 YNNKEL (reference sequence). The CDR3 nucleotides read TGTGCCAGCAGCCCTTACAGGGGTTCACCCCTCCACTTT. As protein: CASSPYRGSPLHF. The variable domain in full, with the rest retrieved from reference TRBV3-1 and TRBJ1-6, is DTAVSQTPKYLVTQMGNDKSIKCEQNLGHDTMYWYKQDSKKFLKIMFSYNNKELIINETVPNRFSPKSPDKAHLNLHINSLELGDSAVYFCASSPYRGSPLHFGNGTRLTVT.

This chain connects TRBV11-2 to TRBJ2-3, with 12 positions matching TRBD2. The ends lost 0 bases at V and 8 bases at J; junction bases unmatched: 3. In germline, CDR1 is SGHAT, CDR2 FQNNGV. CDR3 length equals 15 residues. Here the CDR3 DNA reads TGTGCCAGCAGCTTAGACCTAGCGGGAGGGGGTACGCAGTATTTT. Translation: CASSLDLAGGGTQYF.

Details on this clonotype: At one end the junction does not follow the germline gene, possibly because of a read error. The V and J genes are TRBV7-9 and TRBJ2-7; D is perhaps TRBD1 (5 bases). This CDR3 is built from 12 residues. Germline loops: CDR1 SEHNR, CDR2 FQNEAQ (reference sequence). The CDR3 DNA reads TGTGCCAGCAGCTTATCGGCAGGGAACCAAGACTTC. It codes for CASSLSAGNQDF. Combining the CDR3 with reference TRBV7-9 and TRBJ2-7 gives the whole variable domain DTGVSQNPRHKITKRGQNVTFRCDPISEHNRLYWYRQTLGQGPEFLTYFQNEAQLEKSRLLSDRFSAERPKGSFSTLEIQRTEQGDSAMYLCASSLSAGNQDFGPGTRLTVT.

The chain carries TRBV6-2 or TRBV6-3 and TRBJ1-5; D gene unclear. The CDR3 runs 13 residues. Germline CDR1 reads MNHEY; CDR2 reads SVGEGT. V was cut by 3 bases and J by 6 bases, with 9 bases left in between. Here the CDR3 reads CASSYNSGQPQHF. The DNA for the CDR3 is TGTGCCAGCAGTTATAACAGTGGTCAGCCCCAGCATTTT.

This clonotype appeared many times. The chain employs TRBV2 and TRBJ1-1, with D possibly matching TRBD1 (5 bases). Deletions cut 5 bases from V and 5 bases from J, with 15 bases between. The germline gives CDR1 SNHLY, CDR2 FYNNEI. CDR3 length: 14 residues. In DNA form, the CDR3 reads TGTGCCAGCAGTACCCGGACAACGGGAACTGAAGCTTTCTTT. As protein: CASSTRTTGTEAFF. The whole variable domain, filled in from reference TRBV2 and TRBJ1-1, reads EPEVTQTPSHQVTQMGQEVILRCVPISNHLYFYWYRQILGQKVEFLVSFYNNEISEKSEIFDDQFSVERPDGSNFTLKIRSTKLEDSAMYFCASSTRTTGTEAFFGQGTRLTVV.

This chain joins TRBV3-1 and TRBJ2-5; tentative D call: TRBD2 (5 bases). CDR1 is LGHDT and CDR2 is YNNKEL in the germline V gene (reference sequence). The CDR3 consists of 16 residues. V was pared by 4 bases and J by 5 bases, with 20 bases between. This CDR3 reads CASSPLEEWVFETQYF. The CDR3 DNA is TGTGCCAGCAGCCCTCTGGAGGAATGGGTTTTTGAGACCCAGTACTTC.

The chain uses TRBV19 and TRBJ2-5, with D possibly TRBD1 on 7 matching bases. Trimming cost V 5 bases and J 4 bases, with 20 bases left between them. Germline V CDR1 and CDR2: LNHDA, SQIVND (reference sequence). The CDR3 is 16 residues long. CDR3 DNA: TGTGCCAGTAGTGCCCTCGGAGGGGGCGGTACAGAGACCCAGTACTTC. This sequence encodes CASSALGGGGTETQYF.

This chain joins TRBV20-1 and TRBJ2-7; 12 nucleotides align to TRBD2. Per germline, CDR1 DFQATT and CDR2 SNEGSKA (reference sequence). The CDR3 covers 15 residues. V was pared by 5 bases and J by 4 bases, with 9 bases of the junction left unmatched. The chain's CDR3 is CSASDRTSGKYEQYF. The CDR3 DNA reads as TGCAGTGCTTCGGACCGGACTAGCGGGAAGTACGAGCAGTACTTC.

The V and J genes are TRBV11-1 and TRBJ1-5; 7 bases are shared with TRBD1. Losses at the gene ends were 4 bases for V and 4 bases for J; bases not matched to a gene: 13. CDR3 length: 17 amino acids. Looked up from germline, CDR1 is SGHAT and CDR2 is FQDESV (reference sequence). In DNA form, the CDR3 reads TGTGCCAGCAGCTCCGGACAGGTGCCGACAAGGAATCAGCCCCAGCATTTT. Translation gives CASSSGQVPTRNQPQHF.

This rearrangement joins TRBV7-9 to TRBJ2-2, with 7 bases fitting TRBD2. The V gene's germline CDR1 is SEHNR and CDR2 FQNEAQ (reference sequence). CDR3 length equals 15 residues. The J segment lost 2 bases and the V segment lost 4 bases, leaving 4 bases of the junction unmatched. The CDR3 loop is CASSSAGPNTGELFF. CDR3 bases: TGTGCCAGCAGCTCAGCGGGACCCAACACCGGGGAGCTGTTTTTT. The variable domain in full, with the rest retrieved from reference TRBV7-9 and TRBJ2-2, is DTGVSQNPRHKITKRGQNVTFRCDPISEHNRLYWYRQTLGQGPEFLTYFQNEAQLEKSRLLSDRFSAERPKGSFSTLEIQRTEQGDSAMYLCASSSAGPNTGELFFGEGSRLTVL.

This clonotype was observed once. A read error may be the cause here, since a much bigger clone is one base away. The chain carries TRBV28 and TRBJ1-1; D possibly corresponds to TRBD1 (5 bases). This CDR3 is built from 13 residues. Per germline, CDR1 MDHEN and CDR2 SYDVKM. CDR3 nucleotide sequence: TGTGCCGCAGCACCCGGGACTGGTGGGTGGGCTCTCTTT. It translates to CAAAPGTGGWALF.